This TCR beta chain comes out of a study of blood T cell repertoires in COVID-19. Study at large: Some COVID-19 samples were acute and others convalescent; all came from the United States, Italy and Spain. Nucleic acid was either cDNA or gDNA, and it came from T cells, B-cell-depleted T cells, or PBMCs.

Germline V gene data show CDR1 as LGHDT and CDR2 as YNNKEL (reference sequence). V gave up 6 bases and J gave up 0 bases, with 12 bases separating them. The CDR3 sequence is 15 residues long. Authors' data handling: Nucleated cell counts were estimated from reference gene primer amplification. Assay used: immunoSEQ multiplex PCR; TCRdb lists only in-frame clones, some missing. Clonal size and the V and J genes are those of that table, whereas D and trimming came from the DNA. The profile covers 130,000 or so clones, with about 85% appearing a single time and more than 1.5% taken by the ten largest. J is TRBJ2-1 and V is TRBV3-1 (or the pseudogene TRBV3-2), with D hard to call. Sequencing used peripheral blood. The sequence was collected from a human donor in a cohort sampled during active COVID-19. The CDR3 protein is CASRPSHGSYNEQFF. Written as DNA, the CDR3 is TGTGCCAGCAGACCTTCCCACGGCTCCTACAATGAGCAGTTCTTC.